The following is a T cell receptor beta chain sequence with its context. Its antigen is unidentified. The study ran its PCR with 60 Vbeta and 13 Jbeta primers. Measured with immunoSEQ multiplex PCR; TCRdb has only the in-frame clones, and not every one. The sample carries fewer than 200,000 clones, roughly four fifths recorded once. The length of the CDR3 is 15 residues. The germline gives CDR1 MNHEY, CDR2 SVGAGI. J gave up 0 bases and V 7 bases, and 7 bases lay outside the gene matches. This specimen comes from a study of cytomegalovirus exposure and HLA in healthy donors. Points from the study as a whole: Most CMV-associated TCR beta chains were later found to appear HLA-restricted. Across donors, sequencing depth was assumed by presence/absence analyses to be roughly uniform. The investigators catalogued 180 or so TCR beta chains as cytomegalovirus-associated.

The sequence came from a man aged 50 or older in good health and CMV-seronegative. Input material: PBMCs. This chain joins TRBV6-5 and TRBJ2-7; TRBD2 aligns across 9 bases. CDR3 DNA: TGTGCCAGCACCCCGGGCGGGGGGGGCTCCTACGAGCAGTACTTC. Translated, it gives CASTPGGGGSYEQYF.